The sample holds a few counts of the clone carrying this T cell receptor beta chain. No antigen is known for it. Germline V gene data show CDR1 as SEHNR and CDR2 as FQNEAQ (reference sequence). Unmatched junction bases numbered 6, after V lost 1 base and J lost 4 bases. This CDR3 has 16 amino acids. The data originate from a study of cytomegalovirus exposure and HLA in healthy donors. General study results and limits: Within an earlier analysis, most TCR beta V segments proved productive either about 87% or about 30% of the time. Associated with cytomegalovirus, according to the listing, were 150 to 200 TCR beta chains. Within a later analysis, the majority of CMV-associated TCR beta chains appeared HLA-restricted. Only CMV serostatus was available as immune exposure information.

The study ran its PCR with 60 Vbeta and 13 Jbeta primers. The method was immunoSEQ multiplex PCR; TCRdb's version includes in-frame clones alone and lacks a portion of them. The table lists more than 150,000 clones, around 78% of them singletons. The source is a woman between 40 and 55 years old in good health and CMV-seropositive. The specimen sequenced was PBMCs. V is TRBV7-9 and J is TRBJ1-1; 10 bases align to TRBD1. CDR3 residues: CASSLGGGQGSTEAFF. DNA of the CDR3: TGTGCCAGCAGCTTAGGGGGGGGACAGGGGAGCACTGAAGCTTTCTTT.